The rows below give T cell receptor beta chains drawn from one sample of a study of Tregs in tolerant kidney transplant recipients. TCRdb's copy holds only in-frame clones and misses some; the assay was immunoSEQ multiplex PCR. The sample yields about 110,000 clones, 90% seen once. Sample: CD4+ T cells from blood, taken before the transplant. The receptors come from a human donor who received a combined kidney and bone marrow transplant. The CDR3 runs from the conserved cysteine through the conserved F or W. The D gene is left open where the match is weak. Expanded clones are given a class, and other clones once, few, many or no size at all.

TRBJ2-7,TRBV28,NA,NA,CASSLRAYEQYF,TGTGCCAGCAGTTTGCGGGCCTACGAGCAGTACTTC
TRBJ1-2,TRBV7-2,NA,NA,CASLLYGGSYGYTF,TGTGCCAGTCTCTTATACGGAGGTAGCTATGGCTACACCTTC
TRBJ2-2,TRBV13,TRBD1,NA,CASSLRDRASGELFF,TGTGCCAGCAGCCTACGGGACAGGGCGTCCGGGGAGCTGTTTTTT
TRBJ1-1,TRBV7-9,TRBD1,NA,CASSNMDRGARTEAFF,TGTGCCAGCAGCAACATGGACAGGGGTGCAAGGACTGAAGCTTTCTTT
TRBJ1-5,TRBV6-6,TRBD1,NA,CASSNRGRNQPQHF,TGTGCCAGCAGTAACAGGGGTAGGAATCAGCCCCAGCATTTT
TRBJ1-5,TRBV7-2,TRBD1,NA,CASRSSSRGGNQPQHF,TGTGCCAGCAGGTCAAGTTCCAGGGGGGGCAATCAGCCCCAGCATTTT
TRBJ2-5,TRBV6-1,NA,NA,CASTGVSGETQYF,TGTGCCAGCACGGGGGTATCGGGGGAGACCCAGTACTTC
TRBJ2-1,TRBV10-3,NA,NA,CAISELADNNEQFF,TGTGCCATCAGTGAACTCGCGGATAACAATGAGCAGTTCTTC
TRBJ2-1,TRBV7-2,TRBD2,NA,CASSPTSDEQFF,TGTGCCAGCAGCCCGACTAGCGATGAGCAGTTCTTC
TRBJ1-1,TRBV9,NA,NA,CASSVDSGQRTEAFF,TGTGCCAGCAGCGTAGACAGCGGGCAGAGGACTGAAGCTTTCTTT
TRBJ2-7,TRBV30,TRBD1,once,CAWKRDRGHEQYF,TGTGCCTGGAAACGGGACAGGGGTCACGAGCAGTACTTC
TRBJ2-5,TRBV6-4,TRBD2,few,CASSDSRETQWAQYF,TGTGCCAGCAGTGACTCGCGGGAGACTCAGTGGGCCCAGTACTTC
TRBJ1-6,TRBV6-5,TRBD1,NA,CASSRDRALLHF,TGTGCCAGCAGCCGTGACAGGGCGCTCCTCCACTTT
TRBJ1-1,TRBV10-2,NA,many,CASSGGGGTEAFF,TGCGCCAGCAGTGGGGGGGGTGGCACTGAAGCTTTCTTT
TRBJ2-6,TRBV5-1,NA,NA,CASSLASSGANVLTF,TGCGCCAGCAGCTTGGCCAGCTCTGGGGCCAACGTCCTGACTTTC
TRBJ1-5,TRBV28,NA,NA,CASRGRAMDQPQHF,TGTGCCAGCAGGGGGAGGGCTATGGATCAGCCCCAGCATTTT